This T cell receptor (beta chain) derives from a study of blood T cell repertoires in COVID-19. Overall study: From T cells, B-cell-depleted T cells, or PBMCs came the material, which was cDNA or gDNA.

All enrollees were roughly 18 to 89 years old and from about 25 US areas. A COVID-19 case had been met by exposed participants during the 2 weeks before study entry. The CDR3 runs 14 residues. Trimming shortened V by 3 bases and J by 5 bases, and 13 bases separated the two germline ends. In germline, CDR1 is SEHNR, CDR2 FQNEAQ (reference sequence). As originally analysed: Estimation of nucleated cell counts relied on the amplification of reference gene primers. Only in-frame clones appear in the TCRdb table, and some are missing; sequencing was by immunoSEQ multiplex PCR. V, J and clone size reflect that table, while D and trimming were determined from the DNA. The repertoire has 200,000 to 250,000 clones, about four fifths of them found once; the top ten carry 4.8%.

The sequenced material came from PBMCs or T cells enriched from blood (not recorded which). V usage is TRBV7-9 and J usage is TRBJ2-5, with TRBD2 as a possible D gene (7 bases). This TCR came from a woman aged 50 to 60 who had been exposed to COVID-19. The CDR3 sequence is CASSFPGGRETQYF. CDR3 bases: TGTGCCAGCAGCTTCCCCGGGGGGCGGGAGACCCAGTACTTC.